This T cell receptor beta chain was observed in a study of OX40 agonist ivuxolimab in advanced cancers. Germline CDR1 MNHEY, CDR2 SMNVEV (reference sequence). The CDR3 consists of 15 residues. V shed 3 bases and J 8 bases; nucleotides not matched to a gene: 9. Repertoires were generated with immunoSEQ multiplex PCR, while TCRdb's copy carries only in-frame clones and drops some. The data hold approximately 52,000 clones, with roughly 80% observed a single time. The source of this sequence is an adult with an advanced solid tumor such as melanoma, head and neck, liver or kidney cancer. The sample here was CD4+ or CD8+ T cells sorted from blood, taken in a trial of the OX40 agonist ivuxolimab. The chain has TRBV27 and TRBJ2-1; 8 nucleotides align to TRBD2. CDR3 in amino acids: CASSFRGGLNDEQFF. Here the CDR3 DNA reads TGTGCCAGCAGTTTTCGGGGGGGCCTGAACGATGAGCAGTTCTTC.